This TCR beta chain was sequenced during a study of T cell changes during pregnancy in multiple sclerosis. Germline V gene data show CDR1 as MNHNS and CDR2 as SASEGT. The J segment lost 2 bases and the V segment lost 10 bases, leaving 5 bases of the junction unmatched. The CDR3 sequence is 13 residues long. The repertoire was sequenced with immunoSEQ multiplex PCR; TCRdb's copy has only in-frame clones and lacks some. This sample has tens of thousands of clones, with about nine tenths found just once. This TCR came from a female donor with multiple sclerosis, enrolled in a pregnancy study. This chain uses TRBV6-1 with TRBJ1-5, with 7 bases matching TRBD1. The input for sequencing was peripheral blood, taken before pregnancy. The CDR3 here is CATGTARNQPQHF. CDR3 coding DNA: TGTGCCACTGGGACAGCGCGCAATCAGCCCCAGCATTTT.